This paragraph reports one T cell receptor (beta chain). Its antigen is unknown. Germline CDR1 and CDR2: SGHTA and FQGNSA. V was shortened by 3 bases and J by 9 bases, with 12 bases between the two germline ends. There are 14 residues in the CDR3. Produced via immunoSEQ multiplex PCR; TCRdb's table is partial and in-frame only. Of about 500,000 clones in the sample, roughly 87% are singletons; the top ten hold around 1.8%. Treatment specified: some 20 received Ad26.COV2.S at low or high dose, single or two shots; about 5 received placebo; per-sample allocation not given. Day 63 following the first vaccine or placebo injection was when the samples were taken. The sample comes from a study of Ad26.COV2.S vaccination and SARS-CoV-2 variants. Study-wide points: An underestimation of total T cell responses may have resulted from the TCR breadth and depth analyses.

The sample consisted of peripheral blood, taken in a trial of Ad26.COV2.S vaccine versus placebo. This chain uses TRBV7-2 with TRBJ1-6; D might be TRBD1 (5 bases). This clonotype was obtained from a person aged 18-60 years who received the Ad26.COV2.S COVID-19 vaccine or a placebo. The DNA for the CDR3 is TGTGCCAGCAGCTTTCAGGGCGCTGGTTCACCCCTCCACTTT. As protein: CASSFQGAGSPLHF.